This T cell receptor beta chain was recovered during a study of response to subunit inactivated influenza vaccine. This clonotype showed up just a few times. Its antigen is unidentified. TCRdb independently ran MiXCR on the RT-PCR reads; one entry per CDR3 protein. The top ten hold 11% of the sample, which has roughly 570,000 distinct CDR3 sequences, 14% seen once. Between the trimmed V and J ends, which lost 1 base and 3 bases, there was a span of 13 bases. From germline, CDR1 is SGHTA and CDR2 FQGNSA. The CDR3 sequence is 15 residues long. Overall study findings and caveats: The study's authors posited that every seasonal influenza vaccination enlists few new T cells.

The TCR originated in a man over 45 who received an inactivated influenza vaccine. The chain carries TRBV7-2 and TRBJ2-7; possibly TRBD1 for D (5 bases). The sequencing used PBMCs from blood, collected 12 days after vaccination. The CDR3 spells CASSLGAGNDYEQYF. CDR3 nucleotides: TGTGCCAGCAGCTTAGGGGCAGGGAACGACTACGAGCAGTACTTC.